The 25 T cell receptor beta chains listed next were all sequenced from one sample in a study of cytotoxic CD8 clonotypes in ibrutinib-treated CLL (dated by TCRdb to the early 2020s). The library was prepared using the immunoSEQ multiplex PCR assay. TCRdb retrieved this table from immuneACCESS and kept in-frame rearrangements only. Not all clones are present; in checked studies, unresolved V genes account for under half, and no reason is known for the remainder. Across this sample there are roughly 220,000 clones, with about 75% seen only once. In total, the top ten clones hold 5.5% to 6% of the sample. This specimen's time point label, interpreted: approximately eleven months on ibrutinib. The sequencing here drew on PBMCs, taken after 12 months of ibrutinib treatment. Receptors originate from a human donor with chronic lymphocytic leukemia.

The chain recombines TRBV2 with TRBJ1-2; no definite D call. Looked up from germline, CDR1 is SNHLY and CDR2 is FYNNEI. The V gene lost 3 bases and the J gene lost 6 bases, with 11 bases spanning the gap. CDR3 length equals 13 residues. CDR3 in DNA: TGTGCCAGCAGTGAGGGGAACTTCCATGGCTACACCTTC. This translates into CASSEGNFHGYTF.

In the case of this clone: The junction shows a germline mismatch at one end, possibly a read error. The V gene is TRBV6-6, the J gene TRBJ2-4, with D maybe TRBD2 (6 bases). In germline, CDR1 is MNHNY, CDR2 SVGAGI (reference sequence). This CDR3 comprises 12 residues. The chain's CDR3 is CASSSNSGTAHF. CDR3 bases: TGTGCCAGCAGTTCCAACTCCGGGACTGCCCACTTC.

The chain has TRBV30 and TRBJ1-2; D is unresolved. Trimming took 0 bases from V and 2 from J, leaving 7 bases between them. Germline V gene data show CDR1 as GTSNPN and CDR2 as SVGIG (reference sequence). This CDR3 spans 13 amino acids. CDR3 nucleotide sequence: TGTGCCTGGAGTGTTGAAGCGAACTATGGCTACACCTTC. It codes for CAWSVEANYGYTF.

This chain connects TRBV29-1 to TRBJ2-3; D is perhaps TRBD1 or TRBD2 (6 bases each). CDR3 length equals 15 residues. The ends were cut back, 4 bases at V and 4 bases at J, with 18 bases in the middle. Looked up from germline, CDR1 is SQVTM and CDR2 is ANQGSEA. The CDR3 DNA follows: TGCAGCGTTGGCGGGGACAACTATATAGCAGATACGCAGTATTTT. It codes for CSVGGDNYIADTQYF.

This clone was seen a few times. A read error may produce the germline difference seen at one junction end. V gene TRBV27 combines with J gene TRBJ1-1, with 9 bases matching TRBD1. The V gene's germline CDR1 is MNHEY and CDR2 SMNVEV (reference sequence). This CDR3 contains 16 residues. CDR3 in amino acids: CASSLSLGGQGGPVVF. CDR3 nucleotide sequence: TGTGCCAGCAGTTTATCCCTCGGGGGACAGGGTGGCCCCGTCGTCTTT.

This rearrangement joins TRBV9 to TRBJ2-1; TRBD2 agrees at 7 bases. The CDR3 sequence is 17 residues long. Germline V gene lookup returns CDR1 SGDLS and CDR2 YYNGEE. V was clipped by 0 bases and J by 8 bases; unmatched bases: 14. This CDR3 is CASSVVRSSGSSDEQFF. The CDR3 bases are TGTGCCAGCAGCGTAGTCAGGTCTAGCGGATCGTCTGATGAGCAGTTCTTC.

The sample holds one count of this clone. This sequence joins TRBV2 and TRBJ2-3, with TRBD2 identical over 7 bases. J was trimmed by 6 bases and V by 5 bases; bases with no gene match: 5. CDR3 length equals 13 residues. Germline V CDR1 and CDR2: SNHLY, FYNNEI. The CDR3 region is CASSPRRGDTQYF. As DNA, the CDR3 is TGTGCCAGCAGTCCCCGGCGGGGGGATACGCAGTATTTT.

The chain employs TRBV30 and TRBJ1-3; D possibly corresponds to TRBD1 (5 bases). Germline CDR1 and CDR2: GTSNPN and SVGIG (reference sequence). CDR3 length equals 16 residues. V shed 0 bases and J shed 2 bases, with 14 bases lying between them. Here the CDR3 reads CAWSVPGPTAGNTIYF. CDR3 in DNA: TGTGCCTGGAGTGTACCGGGACCGACGGCTGGAAACACCATATATTTT.

This chain links TRBV30 with TRBJ1-5; TRBD1 aligns across 7 bases. The CDR3 is made up of 14 amino acids. The V and J ends lost 2 bases and 9 bases, in that order; junction bases with no gene match: 10. In germline, CDR1 is GTSNPN, CDR2 SVGIG (reference sequence). The CDR3, as DNA: TGTGCCTGGAGTATTAACAGGGGACAAGGGCCCCAGCATTTT. Amino acid sequence: CAWSINRGQGPQHF.

This clone has just one count. V and J are TRBV6-5 and TRBJ1-2, with 9 positions matching TRBD1. V shed 6 bases, J shed 4 bases, and the junction held 3 bases outside the gene matches. CDR1 and CDR2 from the germline V gene are MNHEY and SVGAGI. The CDR3 runs 13 residues. The CDR3 sequence: CASSPDRGYGYTF. The CDR3, as DNA: TGTGCCAGCAGCCCGGACAGGGGCTATGGCTACACCTTC.

The V and J genes are TRBV5-1 and TRBJ2-3; 7 bases match TRBD2. Germline CDR1 and CDR2: SGHRS and YFSETQ. V lost 1 base and J lost 5; bases outside the gene matches: 7. The CDR3 is 15 amino acids. CDR3 coding DNA: TGCGCCAGCAGCTTGTGGGGGGGACCGCAAGATACGCAGTATTTT. It encodes CASSLWGGPQDTQYF. Full variable domain (outside the CDR3, taken from reference TRBV5-1 and TRBJ2-3): KAGVTQTPRYLIKTRGQQVTLSCSPISGHRSVSWYQQTPGQGLQFLFEYFSETQRNKGNFPGRFSGRQFSNSRSEMNVSTLELGDSALYLCASSLWGGPQDTQYFGPGTRLTVL.

The rearrangement links TRBV29-1 to TRBJ1-1, with a tentative D call TRBD1 (5 bases). Germline lookup yields CDR1 SQVTM and CDR2 ANQGSEA. This CDR3 has 12 residues. The V end lost 7 bases, the J end lost 3 bases, and 12 bases lay between the germline ends. CDR3: CSARDRDTEAFF. The DNA for the CDR3 is TGCAGCGCCAGGGACCGCGACACTGAAGCTTTCTTT.

The V and J genes are TRBV30 and TRBJ2-5, with D possibly being TRBD1 or TRBD2 (5 bases each). CDR3 length: 12 amino acids. CDR1 GTSNPN and CDR2 SVGIG come from the germline V gene (reference sequence). V lost 2 bases to trimming and J lost 6 bases, with 10 bases between them. This chain's CDR3 is CAWSSGLQTQYF. CDR3 coding DNA: TGTGCCTGGAGTTCGGGGCTTCAGACCCAGTACTTC.

This clone appeared a few times. Relative to the germline gene, one junction end is altered; a read error may explain this. The chain carries TRBV5-1 and TRBJ2-7; 8 nucleotides align to TRBD2. The CDR3 is 15 residues long. Germline loops: CDR1 SGHRS, CDR2 YFSETQ. The CDR3 reads CASSESLGLGNEQYF. The CDR3 DNA sequence: TGTGCCAGCAGCGAATCTCTGGGACTAGGAAACGAGCAGTACTTC. The whole variable domain, remainder taken from reference TRBV5-1 and TRBJ2-7, is KAGVTQTPRYLIKTRGQQVTLSCSPISGHRSVSWYQQTPGQGLQFLFEYFSETQRNKGNFPGRFSGRQFSNSRSEMNVSTLELGDSALYLCASSESLGLGNEQYFGPGTRLTVT.

This rearrangement joins TRBV5-6 to TRBJ2-1; TRBD2 agrees at 15 bases. V lost 5 bases, J lost 0 bases, and 9 bases stayed unmatched. This CDR3 region has 19 residues. Germline CDR1 and CDR2: SGHDT and YYEEEE. The CDR3 sequence: CASSHGLAGGPGSYNEQFF. CDR3 in DNA: TGTGCCAGCAGTCACGGACTAGCGGGAGGGCCGGGCTCCTACAATGAGCAGTTCTTC. The complete variable domain, with remaining parts taken from reference TRBV5-6 and TRBJ2-1, reads DAGVTQSPTHLIKTRGQQVTLRCSPKSGHDTVSWYQQALGQGPQFIFQYYEEEERQRGNFPDRFSGHQFPNYSSELNVNALLLGDSALYLCASSHGLAGGPGSYNEQFFGPGTRLTVL.

The chain employs TRBV18 and TRBJ1-4; 9 bases map to TRBD1. CDR1 is KGHSH, CDR2 LQKENI, per germline. CDR3 length: 16 residues. The trim removed 3 bases at V and 1 base at J, leaving 3 bases unmatched. The CDR3 DNA is TGTGCCAGCTCACCGGGACAGGGTGTAACTAATGAAAAACTGTTTTTT. Protein: CASSPGQGVTNEKLFF. Full variable domain (missing parts from reference TRBV18 and TRBJ1-4): NAGVMQNPRHLVRRRGQEARLRCSPMKGHSHVYWYRQLPEEGLKFMVYLQKENIIDESGMPKERFSAEFPKEGPSILRIQQVVRGDSAAYFCASSPGQGVTNEKLFFGSGTQLSVL.

This rearrangement joins TRBV7-9 to TRBJ1-5, with a weak D call TRBD1 (6 bases). CDR1 and CDR2 from the germline V gene are SEHNR and FQNEAQ (reference sequence). This CDR3 comprises 14 residues. The germline V and J ends were trimmed by 8 bases and 2 bases, with 13 bases remaining between them. The CDR3 coding sequence is TGTGCCAGCGGGGTGGAGGGGGGCAATCAGCCCCAGCATTTT. As protein: CASGVEGGNQPQHF.

The gene calls are TRBV30 and TRBJ1-5, with 8 bases identical to TRBD1. After removal of 4 bases from V and 3 bases from J, the junction contained 5 bases not matched to a gene. Germline values: CDR1 GTSNPN, CDR2 SVGIG (reference sequence). This CDR3 has 14 amino acids. The CDR3 loop is CAWTKDRVNQPQHF. The CDR3 DNA is TGTGCCTGGACCAAGGACAGGGTCAATCAGCCCCAGCATTTT.

The CDR3 spells CSVEKTGGGNYGYTF. Written as DNA, the CDR3 is TGCAGCGTGGAGAAGACAGGGGGTGGCAACTATGGCTACACCTTC. This sequence joins TRBV29-1 and TRBJ1-2; 9 bases map to TRBD1. The germline CDR1 and CDR2 sequences are SQVTM and ANQGSEA. J was trimmed by 2 bases and V by 6 bases; bases with no gene match: 10. This CDR3 is built from 15 residues.

The V gene is TRBV9, the J gene TRBJ1-1, with D unresolved. The CDR3 loop spans 15 amino acids. Germline CDR1 is SGDLS and CDR2 is YYNGEE. V lost 1 base and J lost 0, with 10 bases in between. The CDR3 region is CASSVTSDLNTEAFF. The CDR3 DNA reads TGTGCCAGCAGCGTAACGTCGGATCTGAACACTGAAGCTTTCTTT.

The rearrangement links TRBV6-5 to TRBJ2-7; D is possibly TRBD1 or TRBD2 (5 bases each). Trimming took off 6 bases at V and 3 bases at J, with 12 bases between the two ends. The CDR3 contains 13 residues. The germline V gene has CDR1 MNHEY and CDR2 SVGAGI. In nucleotides, the CDR3 is TGTGCCAGCAGGGGGCCAGGAGGCTACGAGCAGTACTTC. Protein: CASRGPGGYEQYF.

CDR3 residues: CAWSENRNTEAFF. CDR3 nucleotides: TGTGCCTGGAGTGAGAACAGGAACACTGAAGCTTTCTTT. The gene calls are TRBV30 and TRBJ1-1; unclear D gene. The ends were cut back, 1 base at V and 1 base at J, with 7 bases in the middle. This CDR3 contains 13 residues. Germline V lookup: CDR1 GTSNPN, CDR2 SVGIG (reference sequence).

This chain links TRBV7-2 with TRBJ2-5; 9 bases fit TRBD2. The V gene end was trimmed by 1 base and the J gene end by 0 bases; junction bases not matched to a gene: 3. From germline, CDR1 is SGHTA and CDR2 FQGNSA. This CDR3 contains 16 residues. Here the CDR3 DNA reads TGTGCCAGCAGCTTAGGGCTAGCGGGGCACCAAGAGACCCAGTACTTC. Translating it yields CASSLGLAGHQETQYF.

V usage is TRBV7-6 and J usage is TRBJ1-2; unclear D gene. The length of the CDR3 is 19 residues. V was pared by 2 bases and J by 6 bases, with 28 bases between. Germline values: CDR1 SGHVS, CDR2 FNYEAQ. For the CDR3, the DNA is TGTGCCAGCAGCTTATCCGTCATGGGCCCGATATTGGCTGGAGATGGCTACACCTTC. It yields the protein CASSLSVMGPILAGDGYTF.

The V call is TRBV7-9, the J call TRBJ2-6, with 12 bases identical to TRBD1. V shed 8 bases and J 1 base; nucleotides not matched to a gene: 6. Germline values: CDR1 SEHNR, CDR2 FQNEAQ (reference sequence). The CDR3 covers 17 residues. This CDR3 reads CASSRDRGLSGANVLTF. The CDR3 DNA reads TGTGCCAGCTCCCGGGACAGGGGGCTATCTGGGGCCAACGTCCTGACTTTC. Complete variable domain (other parts from reference TRBV7-9 and TRBJ2-6): DTGVSQNPRHKITKRGQNVTFRCDPISEHNRLYWYRQTLGQGPEFLTYFQNEAQLEKSRLLSDRFSAERPKGSFSTLEIQRTEQGDSAMYLCASSRDRGLSGANVLTFGAGSRLTVL.